The following is a TCR beta chain sequence with its context. TCRdb ran MiXCR on the RT-PCR reads and lists one entry per CDR3 protein. Here the sample spans almost 700,000 distinct CDR3 sequences, 13% to 15% being singletons. CDR3 length: 16 residues. Germline V gives CDR1 SGHRS, CDR2 YFSETQ. Trimming at V came to 4 bases and at J to 2 bases, leaving 7 bases not matched to a gene. Sequenced input: memory CD4+ T cells from blood. The chain uses TRBV5-1 and TRBJ2-7, with TRBD2 matching 12 bases. The sequence came from a female donor in good health, serving as a healthy control. The CDR3 loop reads CASSRGLAGSTYEQYF. DNA of the CDR3: TGCGCCAGCAGCAGAGGACTAGCGGGGTCGACCTACGAGCAGTACTTC.